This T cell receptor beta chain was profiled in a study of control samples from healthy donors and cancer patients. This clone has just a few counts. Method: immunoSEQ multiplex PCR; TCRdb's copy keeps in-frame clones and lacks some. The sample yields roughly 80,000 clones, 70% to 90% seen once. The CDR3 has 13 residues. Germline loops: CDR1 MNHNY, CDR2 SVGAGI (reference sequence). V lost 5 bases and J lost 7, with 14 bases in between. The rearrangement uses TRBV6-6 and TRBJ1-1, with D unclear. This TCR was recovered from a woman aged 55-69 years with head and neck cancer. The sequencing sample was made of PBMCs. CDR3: CASSPPGSHEAFF. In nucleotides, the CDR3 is TGTGCCAGCAGTCCACCGGGTAGCCATGAAGCTTTCTTT.